This is a list of T cell receptor beta chains from one sample in a study of shared clonotypes between healthy human individuals. Sequencing used immunoSEQ multiplex PCR; TCRdb keeps in-frame clones, though not all of them. The profile shows roughly 2,000,000 clones, about 93% of them singletons. The sample consisted of naive CD8+ T cells from PBMCs. Source of these receptors: a young man in good health. Some clones in this sample may be carry-over from other donors' samples. Both conserved end residues are part of each CDR3. The order of the fields is CDR3 protein, CDR3 DNA, D gene, J gene, V gene, clone size. D genes are given only for firm matches. A clone size is listed for some rows: how often the clone was seen (once, few, many), or a class if it is expanded.

cdr3_aa: CSVQGQGALDEQFF
cdr3_nt: TGCAGCGTCCAGGGACAGGGGGCCCTGGATGAGCAGTTCTTC
d_call: TRBD1
j_call: TRBJ2-1
v_call: TRBV29-1
clone_size: .

cdr3_aa: CASSLGTEQYF
cdr3_nt: TGTGCCAGCAGCTTAGGGACCGAGCAGTACTTC
d_call: .
j_call: TRBJ2-7
v_call: TRBV11-2
clone_size: .

cdr3_aa: CASSQDPVPRDYEQYF
cdr3_nt: TGTGCCAGCAGCCAAGATCCTGTCCCCCGGGACTACGAGCAGTACTTC
d_call: .
j_call: TRBJ2-7
v_call: TRBV4-2
clone_size: .

cdr3_aa: CASSFGPDTQYF
cdr3_nt: TGTGCCAGCAGCTTTGGCCCTGATACGCAGTATTTT
d_call: .
j_call: TRBJ2-3
v_call: TRBV5-6
clone_size: .

cdr3_aa: CSVVGGRSGNEQFF
cdr3_nt: TGCAGCGTTGTTGGCGGGAGATCGGGCAATGAGCAGTTCTTC
d_call: TRBD2
j_call: TRBJ2-1
v_call: TRBV29-1
clone_size: .

cdr3_aa: CASSLTLEQGTYEQYF
cdr3_nt: TGTGCCAGCAGCTTGACCCTAGAACAGGGAACCTACGAGCAGTACTTC
d_call: .
j_call: TRBJ2-7
v_call: TRBV5-6
clone_size: .

cdr3_aa: CASNGGGSEQYF
cdr3_nt: TGTGCCAGCAACGGCGGTGGCTCCGAGCAGTACTTC
d_call: .
j_call: TRBJ2-7
v_call: TRBV9
clone_size: once

cdr3_aa: CASSLLEGGTEAFF
cdr3_nt: TGTGCCAGCAGTTTATTAGAAGGAGGGACTGAAGCTTTCTTT
d_call: .
j_call: TRBJ1-1
v_call: TRBV27
clone_size: .

cdr3_aa: CASSSTAGTSGRARYF
cdr3_nt: TGTGCCAGCAGCTCAACCGCCGGGACTAGCGGGAGGGCCCGGTACTTC
d_call: TRBD2
j_call: TRBJ2-7
v_call: TRBV11-2
clone_size: .

cdr3_aa: CASSLINTEAFF
cdr3_nt: TGTGCCAGCAGCTTAATAAACACTGAAGCTTTCTTT
d_call: .
j_call: TRBJ1-1
v_call: TRBV7-9
clone_size: few

cdr3_aa: CASSLIAGVFYNEQFF
cdr3_nt: TGTGCCAGCAGCCTAATAGCGGGAGTATTCTACAATGAGCAGTTCTTC
d_call: TRBD2
j_call: TRBJ2-1
v_call: TRBV7-9
clone_size: .

cdr3_aa: CASSQGLAGVEQYF
cdr3_nt: TGTGCCAGCAGCCAGGGACTAGCGGGAGTCGAGCAGTACTTC
d_call: TRBD2
j_call: TRBJ2-7
v_call: TRBV14
clone_size: .

cdr3_aa: CASSTQAPPWNTEAFF
cdr3_nt: TGTGCCAGTAGTACTCAGGCCCCCCCCTGGAACACTGAAGCTTTCTTT
d_call: .
j_call: TRBJ1-1
v_call: TRBV19
clone_size: .

cdr3_aa: CASSFGTGRETQYF
cdr3_nt: TGTGCCAGCAGTTTTGGGACAGGGAGGGAGACCCAGTACTTC
d_call: TRBD1
j_call: TRBJ2-5
v_call: TRBV28
clone_size: .

cdr3_aa: CASSQEAFSRSYEQYF
cdr3_nt: TGCGCCAGCAGCCAAGAGGCATTCTCTAGATCCTACGAGCAGTACTTC
d_call: .
j_call: TRBJ2-7
v_call: TRBV4-1
clone_size: .